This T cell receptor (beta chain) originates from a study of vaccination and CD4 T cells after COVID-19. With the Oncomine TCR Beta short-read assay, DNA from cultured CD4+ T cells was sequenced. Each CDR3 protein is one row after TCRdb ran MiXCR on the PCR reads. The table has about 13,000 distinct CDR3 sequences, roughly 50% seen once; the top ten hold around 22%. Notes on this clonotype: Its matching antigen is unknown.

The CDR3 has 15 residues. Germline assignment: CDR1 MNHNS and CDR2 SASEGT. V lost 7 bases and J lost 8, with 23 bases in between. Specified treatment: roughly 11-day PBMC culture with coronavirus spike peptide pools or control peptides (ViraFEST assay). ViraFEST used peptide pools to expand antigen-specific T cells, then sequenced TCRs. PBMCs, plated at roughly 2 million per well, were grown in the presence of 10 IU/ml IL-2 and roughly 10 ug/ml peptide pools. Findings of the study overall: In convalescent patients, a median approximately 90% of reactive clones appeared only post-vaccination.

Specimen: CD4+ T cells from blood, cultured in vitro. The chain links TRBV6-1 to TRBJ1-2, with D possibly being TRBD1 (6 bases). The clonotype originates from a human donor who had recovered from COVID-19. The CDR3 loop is CASTKLRGGERGYTF. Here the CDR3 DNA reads TGTGCCAGCACCAAACTCCGAGGGGGGGAGAGAGGCTACACCTTC.